These 10 T cell receptor beta chains came from one sample sequenced in a study of OX40 agonist ivuxolimab in advanced cancers. The repertoire was sequenced with immunoSEQ multiplex PCR; TCRdb's copy has only in-frame clones and lacks some. The sample records about 55,000 clones, approximately 91% being singletons. The specimen was CD4+ or CD8+ T cells sorted from blood, collected in a trial of the OX40 agonist ivuxolimab. Receptors were obtained from an adult with an advanced solid tumor such as melanoma, head and neck, liver or kidney cancer.

This clone was detected only once. V usage is TRBV20-1 and J usage is TRBJ2-1; the D is unclear. This CDR3 is built from 10 residues. The germline CDR1 and CDR2 sequences are DFQATT and SNEGSKA (reference sequence). V gave up 5 bases and J gave up 5 bases, with 4 bases separating them. The CDR3 DNA reads as TGCAGTGCTGAAGACAATGAGCAGTTCTTC. Translation gives CSAEDNEQFF.

The rearrangement joins TRBV15 to TRBJ2-5; 12 nucleotides match TRBD1. Per germline, CDR1 LNHNV and CDR2 YYDKDF (reference sequence). Trimming removed 5 bases from V and 6 bases from J; junction bases left unmatched: 7. The CDR3 sequence is 15 residues long. CDR3 loop: CATSLPGQGAKTQYF. The CDR3 DNA is TGTGCCACCAGCCTGCCGGGACAGGGGGCGAAGACCCAGTACTTC.

The chain links TRBV30 to TRBJ1-5; no clear D. The germline V gene encodes CDR1 GTSNPN and CDR2 SVGIG (reference sequence). The V end lost 1 base, the J end lost 3 bases, and 16 bases lay between the germline ends. This CDR3 contains 16 residues. This CDR3 reads CAWSDSVTGDNQPQHF. The CDR3 DNA sequence: TGTGCCTGGAGTGATTCGGTGACCGGGGACAATCAGCCCCAGCATTTT. Using reference TRBV30 and TRBJ1-5 for the parts outside the CDR3, the full variable domain is SQTIHQWPATLVQPVGSPLSLECTVEGTSNPNLYWYRQAAGRGLQLLFYSVGIGQISSEVPQNLSASRPQDRQFILSSKKLLLSDSGFYLCAWSDSVTGDNQPQHFGDGTRLSIL.

V is TRBV10-3 and J is TRBJ2-5, with a possible D match to TRBD1 (6 bases). Trimming cost V 9 bases and J 3 bases, with 17 bases left between them. The CDR3 sequence is 14 residues long. Germline CDR1 ENHRY, CDR2 SYGVKD. The CDR3: CAIGGHPREETQYF. The DNA for the CDR3 is TGTGCCATAGGGGGACACCCGAGGGAAGAGACCCAGTACTTC.

V usage is TRBV5-1 and J usage is TRBJ2-5, with TRBD2 matching over 11 bases. Germline CDR1 reads SGHRS; CDR2 reads YFSETQ. The CDR3 has 15 amino acids. V shed 6 bases, J shed 5 bases, and the junction held 9 bases outside the gene matches. This chain's CDR3 is CASTNSGRADETQYF. The CDR3 coding sequence is TGCGCCAGCACTAATAGCGGGAGGGCCGACGAGACCCAGTACTTC.

The chain uses TRBV15 and TRBJ1-5, with D unresolved. Germline V gives CDR1 LNHNV, CDR2 YYDKDF (reference sequence). Trimming removed 1 base at V and 3 bases at J, with 7 bases between. The CDR3 contains 14 residues. This chain's CDR3 is CATSRGRYNQPQHF. The CDR3 nucleotides are TGTGCCACCAGCAGAGGACGGTACAATCAGCCCCAGCATTTT.

CDR3 sequence reads: CASSISQGVSNQPQHF. The CDR3 region has the DNA TGTGCCAGTAGTATTTCGCAGGGCGTCTCCAATCAGCCCCAGCATTTT. The chain is built from TRBV19 and TRBJ1-5, with D maybe TRBD1 (5 bases). Trimming took 3 bases from V and 3 from J, leaving 15 bases between them. CDR1 is LNHDA and CDR2 is SQIVND in the germline V gene (reference sequence). This CDR3 spans 16 amino acids.

The chain joins TRBV2 to TRBJ2-3; D gene ambiguous. Trimming took 0 bases from V and 7 from J, leaving 8 bases between them. In germline, CDR1 is SNHLY, CDR2 FYNNEI. The CDR3 is made up of 13 amino acids. DNA for the CDR3: TGTGCCAGCAGTGAAGCGGGAACCTATACGCAGTATTTT. It specifies CASSEAGTYTQYF.

The chain recombines TRBV30 with TRBJ2-3; D ambiguous. V was clipped by 3 bases and J by 0 bases, with 4 bases between them. The CDR3 is 12 amino acids. From germline, CDR1 is GTSNPN and CDR2 SVGIG (reference sequence). CDR3 DNA sequence: TGTGCCTGGAGCAGTAGCACAGATACGCAGTATTTT. Translating gives CAWSSSTDTQYF.

This chain connects TRBV9 to TRBJ1-5; no definite D call. The germline gives CDR1 SGDLS, CDR2 YYNGEE. The V and J ends lost 3 bases and 6 bases respectively, with 16 bases between them. CDR3 length equals 15 residues. The DNA of the CDR3 is TGTGCCAGCAGCGAGTCCGCCGGTGGGTCTCAGCCCCAGCATTTT. Translation: CASSESAGGSQPQHF.